This T cell receptor (beta chain) was captured by sequencing in a study of early T cells in non-severe SARS-CoV-2 infection. Study-wide points: Lookups in VDJdb leaned toward anti-spike CD8 responses and missed private and CD4 specificities.

Germline V lookup: CDR1 SGDLS, CDR2 YYNGEE. V shed 7 bases and J shed 5 bases, with 10 bases lying between them. This CDR3 spans 12 amino acids. This clonotype was counted once. The antigen is unknown. Molecules of cDNA were individually given unique molecular identifiers that were attached to them. TCRdb used MiXCR to reprocess the 5' RACE reads, holding one entry per CDR3 protein. The sample consists of some 46,000 distinct CDR3 sequences, 6% to 6.5% of them appearing once. Sequencing used whole blood. V and J are TRBV9 and TRBJ1-5; TRBD1 might be the D (5 bases). The receptor comes from an adult who was a healthcare worker with PCR-confirmed SARS-CoV-2 infection or an uninfected control (not recorded which). CDR3 nucleotides: TGTGCCAGCGGGGGGACTCATCAGCCCCAGCATTTT. It yields the protein CASGGTHQPQHF.